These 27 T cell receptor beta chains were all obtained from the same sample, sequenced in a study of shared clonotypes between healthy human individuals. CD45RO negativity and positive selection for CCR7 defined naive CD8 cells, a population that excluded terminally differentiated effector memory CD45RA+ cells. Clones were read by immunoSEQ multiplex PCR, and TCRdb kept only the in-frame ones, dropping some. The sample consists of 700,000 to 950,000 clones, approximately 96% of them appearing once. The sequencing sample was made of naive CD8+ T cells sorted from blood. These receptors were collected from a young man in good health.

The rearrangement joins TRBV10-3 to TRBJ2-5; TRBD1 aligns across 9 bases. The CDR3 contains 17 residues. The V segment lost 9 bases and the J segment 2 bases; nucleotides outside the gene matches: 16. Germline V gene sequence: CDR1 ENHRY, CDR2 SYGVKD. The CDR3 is CAISPGTGNWGQETQYF. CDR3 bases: TGTGCCATTAGTCCCGGGACAGGGAATTGGGGTCAAGAGACCCAGTACTTC.

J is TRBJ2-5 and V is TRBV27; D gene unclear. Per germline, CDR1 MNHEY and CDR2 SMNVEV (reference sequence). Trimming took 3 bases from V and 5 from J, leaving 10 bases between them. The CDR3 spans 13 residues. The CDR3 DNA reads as TGTGCCAGCAGTTTCCCCCGAAGGGAGACCCAGTACTTC. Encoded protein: CASSFPRRETQYF.

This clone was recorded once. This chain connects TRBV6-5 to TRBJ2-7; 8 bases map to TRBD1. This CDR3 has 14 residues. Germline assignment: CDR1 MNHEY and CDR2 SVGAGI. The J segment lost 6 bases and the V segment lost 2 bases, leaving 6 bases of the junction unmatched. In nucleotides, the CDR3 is TGTGCCAGCAGTTACGGGTCGGGACAGGTCGAGCAGTACTTC. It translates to CASSYGSGQVEQYF.

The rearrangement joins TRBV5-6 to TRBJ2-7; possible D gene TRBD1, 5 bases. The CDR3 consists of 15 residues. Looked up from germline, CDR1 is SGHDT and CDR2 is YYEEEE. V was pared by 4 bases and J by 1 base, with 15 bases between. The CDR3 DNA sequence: TGTGCCAGCAGCGTGGGCCCGGCAGGGTCCTACGAGCAGTACTTC. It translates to CASSVGPAGSYEQYF.

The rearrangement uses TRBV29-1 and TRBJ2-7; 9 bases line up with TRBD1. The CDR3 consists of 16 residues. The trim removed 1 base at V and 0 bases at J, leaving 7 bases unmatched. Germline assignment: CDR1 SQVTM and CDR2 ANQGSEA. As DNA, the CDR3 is TGCAGCGTTGAAGGAATAGGACAGGGGAGCTCCTACGAGCAGTACTTC. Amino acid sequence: CSVEGIGQGSSYEQYF.

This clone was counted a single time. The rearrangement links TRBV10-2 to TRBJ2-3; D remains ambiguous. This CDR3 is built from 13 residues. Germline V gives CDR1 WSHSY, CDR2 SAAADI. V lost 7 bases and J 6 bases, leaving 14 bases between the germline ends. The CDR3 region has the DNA TGCGCCAGCACGTCTTACTACGAGGATACGCAGTATTTT. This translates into CASTSYYEDTQYF.

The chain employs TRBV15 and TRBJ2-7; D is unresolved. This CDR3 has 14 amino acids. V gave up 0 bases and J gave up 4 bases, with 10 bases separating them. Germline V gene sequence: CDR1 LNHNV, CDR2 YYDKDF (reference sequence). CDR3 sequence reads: CATSRESGAYEQYF. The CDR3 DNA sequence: TGTGCCACCAGCAGAGAAAGTGGAGCTTACGAGCAGTACTTC.

The CDR3 nucleotides are TGCGCCAGCAGCCAAGATGGGACCAGCATCTATGGCTACACCTTC. Residues: CASSQDGTSIYGYTF. This rearrangement joins TRBV4-1 to TRBJ1-2, with D maybe TRBD1 (5 bases). CDR1 and CDR2 from the germline V gene are MGHRA and YSYEKL. Trimming cost V 0 bases and J 4 bases, with 12 bases left between them. The CDR3 is 15 amino acids.

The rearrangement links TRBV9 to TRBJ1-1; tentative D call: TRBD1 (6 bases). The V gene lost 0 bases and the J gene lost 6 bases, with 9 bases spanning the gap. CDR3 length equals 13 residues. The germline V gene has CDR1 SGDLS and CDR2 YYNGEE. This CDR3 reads CASSVGTVAEAFF. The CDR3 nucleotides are TGTGCCAGCAGCGTAGGGACAGTCGCTGAAGCTTTCTTT.

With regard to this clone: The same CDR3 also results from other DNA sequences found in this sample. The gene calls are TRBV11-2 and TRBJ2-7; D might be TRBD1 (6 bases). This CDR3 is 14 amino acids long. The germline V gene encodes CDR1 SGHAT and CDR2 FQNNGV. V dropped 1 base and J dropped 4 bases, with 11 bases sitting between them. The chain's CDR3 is CASSLGGLGYEQYF. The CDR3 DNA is TGTGCCAGCAGCTTAGGGGGGCTTGGGTACGAGCAGTACTTC.

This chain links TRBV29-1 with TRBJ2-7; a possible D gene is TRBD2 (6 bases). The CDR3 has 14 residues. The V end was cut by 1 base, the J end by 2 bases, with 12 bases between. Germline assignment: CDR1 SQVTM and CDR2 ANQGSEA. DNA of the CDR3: TGCAGCGTTGAAGTCCCCGGGAGTACCTACGAGCAGTACTTC. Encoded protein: CSVEVPGSTYEQYF.

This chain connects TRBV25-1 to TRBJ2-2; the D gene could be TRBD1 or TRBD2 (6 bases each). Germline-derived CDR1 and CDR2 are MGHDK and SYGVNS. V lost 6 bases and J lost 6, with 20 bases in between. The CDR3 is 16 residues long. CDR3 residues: CASREDRRGRAGELFF. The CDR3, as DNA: TGTGCCAGCAGGGAAGACAGGAGGGGACGTGCCGGGGAGCTGTTTTTT.

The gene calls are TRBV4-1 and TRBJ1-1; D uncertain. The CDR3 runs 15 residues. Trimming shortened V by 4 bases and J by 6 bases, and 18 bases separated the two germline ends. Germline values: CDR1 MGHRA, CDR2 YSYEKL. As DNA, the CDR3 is TGCGCCAGCAGCCTCCTTGACACCTTGGGCGCTGAAGCTTTCTTT. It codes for CASSLLDTLGAEAFF.

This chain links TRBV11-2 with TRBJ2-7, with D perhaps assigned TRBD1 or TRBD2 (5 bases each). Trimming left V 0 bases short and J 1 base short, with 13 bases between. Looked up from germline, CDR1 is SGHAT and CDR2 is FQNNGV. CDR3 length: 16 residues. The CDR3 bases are TGTGCCAGCAGCTTAGATAGGGACCAAAGATCCTACGAGCAGTACTTC. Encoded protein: CASSLDRDQRSYEQYF. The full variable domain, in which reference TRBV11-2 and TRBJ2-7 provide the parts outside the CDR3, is EAGVAQSPRYKIIEKRQSVAFWCNPISGHATLYWYQQILGQGPKLLIQFQNNGVVDDSQLPKDRFSAERLKGVDSTLKIQPAKLEDSAVYLCASSLDRDQRSYEQYFGPGTRLTVT.

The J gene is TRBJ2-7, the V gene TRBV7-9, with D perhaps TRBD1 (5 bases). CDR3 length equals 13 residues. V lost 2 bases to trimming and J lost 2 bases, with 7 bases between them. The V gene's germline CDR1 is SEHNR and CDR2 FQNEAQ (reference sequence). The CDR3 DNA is TGTGCCAGCAGCTTAAAGGGGACCTACGAGCAGTACTTC. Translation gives CASSLKGTYEQYF. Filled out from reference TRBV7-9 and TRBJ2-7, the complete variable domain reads DTGVSQNPRHKITKRGQNVTFRCDPISEHNRLYWYRQTLGQGPEFLTYFQNEAQLEKSRLLSDRFSAERPKGSFSTLEIQRTEQGDSAMYLCASSLKGTYEQYFGPGTRLTVT.

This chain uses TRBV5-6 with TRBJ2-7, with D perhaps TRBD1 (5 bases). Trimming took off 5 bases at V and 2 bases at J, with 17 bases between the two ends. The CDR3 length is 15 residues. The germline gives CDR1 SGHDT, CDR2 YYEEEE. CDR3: CASSQTSGHPYEQYF. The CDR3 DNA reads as TGTGCCAGCAGTCAAACCTCCGGACACCCCTACGAGCAGTACTTC. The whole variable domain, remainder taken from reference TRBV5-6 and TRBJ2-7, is DAGVTQSPTHLIKTRGQQVTLRCSPKSGHDTVSWYQQALGQGPQFIFQYYEEEERQRGNFPDRFSGHQFPNYSSELNVNALLLGDSALYLCASSQTSGHPYEQYFGPGTRLTVT.

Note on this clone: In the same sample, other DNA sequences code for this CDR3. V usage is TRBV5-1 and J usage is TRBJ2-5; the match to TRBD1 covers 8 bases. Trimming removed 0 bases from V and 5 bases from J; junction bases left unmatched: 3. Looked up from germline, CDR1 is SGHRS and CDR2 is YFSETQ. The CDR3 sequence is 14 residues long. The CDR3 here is CASSLGQGRETQYF. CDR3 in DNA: TGCGCCAGCAGCTTGGGACAGGGGCGCGAGACCCAGTACTTC.

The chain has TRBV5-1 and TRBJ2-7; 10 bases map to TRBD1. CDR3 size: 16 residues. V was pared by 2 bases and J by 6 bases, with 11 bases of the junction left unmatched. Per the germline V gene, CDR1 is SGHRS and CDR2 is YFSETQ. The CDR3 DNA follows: TGCGCCAGCAGCTTACCCCGGGACAGGGGTATAAGCGAGCAGTACTTC. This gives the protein CASSLPRDRGISEQYF. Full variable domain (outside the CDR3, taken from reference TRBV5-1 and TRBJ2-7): KAGVTQTPRYLIKTRGQQVTLSCSPISGHRSVSWYQQTPGQGLQFLFEYFSETQRNKGNFPGRFSGRQFSNSRSEMNVSTLELGDSALYLCASSLPRDRGISEQYFGPGTRLTVT.

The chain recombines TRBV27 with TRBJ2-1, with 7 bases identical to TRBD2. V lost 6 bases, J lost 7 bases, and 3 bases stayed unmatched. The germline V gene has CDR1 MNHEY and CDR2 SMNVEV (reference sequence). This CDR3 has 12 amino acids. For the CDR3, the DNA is TGTGCCAGCAGGGAGGGAGGGAATGAGCAGTTCTTC. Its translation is CASREGGNEQFF.

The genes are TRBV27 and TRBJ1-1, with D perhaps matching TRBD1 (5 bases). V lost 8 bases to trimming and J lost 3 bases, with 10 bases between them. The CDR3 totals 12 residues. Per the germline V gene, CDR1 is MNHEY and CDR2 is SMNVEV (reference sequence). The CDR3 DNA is TGTGCCAGCGGAACAGGATACACTGAAGCTTTCTTT. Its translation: CASGTGYTEAFF.

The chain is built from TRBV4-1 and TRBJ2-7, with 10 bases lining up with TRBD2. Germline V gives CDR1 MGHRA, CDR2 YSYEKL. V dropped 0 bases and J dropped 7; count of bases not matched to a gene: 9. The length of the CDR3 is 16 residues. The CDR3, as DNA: TGCGCCAGCAGCCAAGAAGCGGGAGGGAATAGTGGGGAGCAGTACTTC. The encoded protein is CASSQEAGGNSGEQYF.

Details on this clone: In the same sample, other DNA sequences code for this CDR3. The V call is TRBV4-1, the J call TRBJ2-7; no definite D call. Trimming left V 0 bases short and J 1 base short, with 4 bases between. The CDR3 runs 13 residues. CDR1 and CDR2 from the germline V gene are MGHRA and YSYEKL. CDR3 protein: CASSQDSSYEQYF. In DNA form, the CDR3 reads TGCGCCAGCAGCCAAGACAGTTCCTACGAGCAGTACTTC.

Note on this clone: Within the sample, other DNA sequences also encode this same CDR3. DNA for the CDR3: TGTGCCAGCAGCCTTCCGGGGGGCACAGATACGCAGTATTTT. Amino acid sequence: CASSLPGGTDTQYF. The J gene is TRBJ2-3, the V gene TRBV7-8; tentative D call: TRBD2 (6 bases). The CDR3 extends over 14 amino acids. V was shortened by 5 bases and J by 1 base, with 10 bases between the two germline ends. Germline CDR1 reads SGHVS; CDR2 reads FQNEAQ.

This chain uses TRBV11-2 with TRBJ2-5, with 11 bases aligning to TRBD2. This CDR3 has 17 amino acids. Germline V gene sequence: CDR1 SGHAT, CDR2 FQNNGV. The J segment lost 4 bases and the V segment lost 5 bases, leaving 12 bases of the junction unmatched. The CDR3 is CASSRLGLAADRETQYF. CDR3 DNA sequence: TGTGCCAGCAGCCGCTTGGGACTAGCGGCAGACCGAGAGACCCAGTACTTC.

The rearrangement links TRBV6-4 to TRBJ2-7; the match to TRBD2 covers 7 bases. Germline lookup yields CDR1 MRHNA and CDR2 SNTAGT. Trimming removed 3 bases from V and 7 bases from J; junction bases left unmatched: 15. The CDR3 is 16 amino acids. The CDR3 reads CASSELQWEGPPEQYF. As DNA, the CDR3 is TGTGCCAGCAGTGAACTCCAGTGGGAGGGCCCTCCAGAGCAGTACTTC.

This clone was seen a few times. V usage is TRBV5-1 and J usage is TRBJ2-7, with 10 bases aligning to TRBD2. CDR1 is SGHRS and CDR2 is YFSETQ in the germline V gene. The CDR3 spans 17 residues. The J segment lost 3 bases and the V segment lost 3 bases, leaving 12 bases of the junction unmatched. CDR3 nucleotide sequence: TGCGCCAGCAGCTCTGAAGCTGTTATAGCGGGAGGCTACGAGCAGTACTTC. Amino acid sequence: CASSSEAVIAGGYEQYF.

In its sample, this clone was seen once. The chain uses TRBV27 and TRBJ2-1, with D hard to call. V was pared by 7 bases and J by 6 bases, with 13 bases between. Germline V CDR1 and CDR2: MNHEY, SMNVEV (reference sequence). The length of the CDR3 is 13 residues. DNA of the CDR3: TGTGCCAGCACCTTAGGACCCGGCAATGAGCAGTTCTTC. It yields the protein CASTLGPGNEQFF.